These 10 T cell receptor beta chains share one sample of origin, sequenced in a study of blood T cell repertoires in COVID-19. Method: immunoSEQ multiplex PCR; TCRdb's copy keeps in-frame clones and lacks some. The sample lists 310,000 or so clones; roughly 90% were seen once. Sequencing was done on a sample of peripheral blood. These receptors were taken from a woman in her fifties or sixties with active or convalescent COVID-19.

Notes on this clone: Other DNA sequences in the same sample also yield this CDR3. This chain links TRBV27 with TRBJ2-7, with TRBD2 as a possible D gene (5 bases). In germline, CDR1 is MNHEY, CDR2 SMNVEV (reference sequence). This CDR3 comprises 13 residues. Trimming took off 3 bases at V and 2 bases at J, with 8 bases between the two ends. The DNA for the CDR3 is TGTGCCAGCAGTTTGCGAGGGACCTACGAGCAGTACTTC. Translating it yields CASSLRGTYEQYF.

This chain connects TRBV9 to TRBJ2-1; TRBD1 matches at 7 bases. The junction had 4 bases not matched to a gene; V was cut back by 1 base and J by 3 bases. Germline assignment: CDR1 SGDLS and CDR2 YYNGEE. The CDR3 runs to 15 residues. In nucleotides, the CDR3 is TGTGCCAGCAGCGTAACAGGGGTAGGCTACAATGAGCAGTTCTTC. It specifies CASSVTGVGYNEQFF.

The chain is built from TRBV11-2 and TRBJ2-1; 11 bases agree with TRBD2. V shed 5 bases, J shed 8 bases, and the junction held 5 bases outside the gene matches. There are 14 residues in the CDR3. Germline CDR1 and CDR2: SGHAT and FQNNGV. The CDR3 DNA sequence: TGTGCCAGCAGCGTTAGCGGGGGGGCTTATGAGCAGTTCTTC. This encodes CASSVSGGAYEQFF.

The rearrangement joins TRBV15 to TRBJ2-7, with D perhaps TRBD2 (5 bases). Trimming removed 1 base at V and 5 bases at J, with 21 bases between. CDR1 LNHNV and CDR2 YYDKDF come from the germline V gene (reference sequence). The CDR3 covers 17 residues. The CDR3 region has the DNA TGTGCCACCAGCAGAGTAAGGGTCGAGGCGGCGGGTAACGAGCAGTACTTC. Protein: CATSRVRVEAAGNEQYF.

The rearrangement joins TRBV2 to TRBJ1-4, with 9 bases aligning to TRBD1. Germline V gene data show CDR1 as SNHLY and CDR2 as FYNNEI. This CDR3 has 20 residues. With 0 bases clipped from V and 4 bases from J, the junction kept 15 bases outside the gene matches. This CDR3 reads CASSEALGGQGYLINEKLFF. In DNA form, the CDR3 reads TGTGCCAGCAGTGAAGCGCTTGGGGGACAGGGATATCTCATTAATGAAAAACTGTTTTTT.

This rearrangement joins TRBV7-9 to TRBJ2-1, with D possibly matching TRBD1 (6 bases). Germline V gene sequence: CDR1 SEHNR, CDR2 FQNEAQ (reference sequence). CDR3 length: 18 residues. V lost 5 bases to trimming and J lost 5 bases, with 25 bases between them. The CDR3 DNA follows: TGTGCCAGCAGCACCAAAGCCTTCCCGGACAGTATTAACAATGAGCAGTTCTTC. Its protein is CASSTKAFPDSINNEQFF.

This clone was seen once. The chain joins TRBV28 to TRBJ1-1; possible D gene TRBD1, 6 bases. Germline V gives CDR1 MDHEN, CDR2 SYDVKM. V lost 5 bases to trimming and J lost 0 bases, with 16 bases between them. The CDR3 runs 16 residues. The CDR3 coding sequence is TGTGCCAGCAGTCCACGACAGGTTACGATGAACACTGAAGCTTTCTTT. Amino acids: CASSPRQVTMNTEAFF. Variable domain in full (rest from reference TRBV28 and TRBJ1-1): DVKVTQSSRYLVKRTGEKVFLECVQDMDHENMFWYRQDPGLGLRLIYFSYDVKMKEKGDIPEGYSVSREKKERFSLILESASTNQTSMYLCASSPRQVTMNTEAFFGQGTRLTVV.

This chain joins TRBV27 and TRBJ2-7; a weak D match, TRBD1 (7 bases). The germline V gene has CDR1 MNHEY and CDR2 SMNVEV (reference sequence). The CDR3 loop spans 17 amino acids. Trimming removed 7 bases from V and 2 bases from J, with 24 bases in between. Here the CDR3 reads CASMEGASTEGTYEQYF. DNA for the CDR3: TGTGCCAGCATGGAGGGGGCGTCCACGGAGGGAACCTACGAGCAGTACTTC.

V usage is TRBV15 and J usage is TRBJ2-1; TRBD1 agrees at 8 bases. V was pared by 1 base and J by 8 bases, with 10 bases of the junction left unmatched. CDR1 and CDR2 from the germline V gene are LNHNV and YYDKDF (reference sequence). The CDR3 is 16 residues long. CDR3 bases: TGTGCCACCAGCAGAGGTCAAGTCGGACAGGGACATGAGCAGTTCTTC. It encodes CATSRGQVGQGHEQFF.

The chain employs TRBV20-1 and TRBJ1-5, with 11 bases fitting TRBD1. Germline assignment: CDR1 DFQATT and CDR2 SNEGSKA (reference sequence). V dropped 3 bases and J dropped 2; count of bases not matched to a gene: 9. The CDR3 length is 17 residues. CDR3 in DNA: TGCAGTGCTAGTCGGGGACAGGGGGTCGAAGGCAATCAGCCCCAGCATTTT. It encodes CSASRGQGVEGNQPQHF.